A single sample gave rise to the 3 T cell receptor beta chains below, sequenced in a study of early T cells in non-severe SARS-CoV-2 infection. Each CDR3 protein gets one entry after TCRdb re-called the 5' RACE reads with MiXCR. This table holds tens of thousands of distinct CDR3 sequences, under 10% found once. Sequencing was carried out using whole blood. These receptors all come from an adult who was a healthcare worker with PCR-confirmed SARS-CoV-2 infection or an uninfected control (not recorded which).

This clonotype showed up many times. This chain links TRBV7-3 with TRBJ2-1; TRBD1 might be the D (5 bases). CDR3 size: 12 residues. From germline, CDR1 is SGHTA and CDR2 FQGTGA. V was cut by 10 bases and J by 10 bases, with 17 bases left in between. As DNA, the CDR3 is TGTGCCACCCTTTCTATCCCAGGGGAGCAGTTCTTC. Encoded protein: CATLSIPGEQFF.

The J gene is TRBJ2-1, the V gene TRBV6-1, with no clear D. In germline, CDR1 is MNHNS, CDR2 SASEGT. With 6 bases removed from V and 9 bases from J, the gap between germline ends came to 15 bases. The CDR3 has 13 amino acids. Here the CDR3 reads CASRDNTMTEQFF. In DNA, the CDR3 is TGTGCCAGCAGAGATAATACAATGACTGAGCAGTTCTTC.

The table lists this clonotype with many counts. The chain recombines TRBV28 with TRBJ2-1, with 12 positions matching TRBD2. Germline V gene data show CDR1 as MDHEN and CDR2 as SYDVKM. The CDR3 has 14 amino acids. V was clipped by 9 bases and J by 5 bases; unmatched bases: 5. In DNA form, the CDR3 reads TGTGCCAGGCTAGCGGGAGGGCCCAACAATGAGCAGTTCTTC. Its translation is CARLAGGPNNEQFF.